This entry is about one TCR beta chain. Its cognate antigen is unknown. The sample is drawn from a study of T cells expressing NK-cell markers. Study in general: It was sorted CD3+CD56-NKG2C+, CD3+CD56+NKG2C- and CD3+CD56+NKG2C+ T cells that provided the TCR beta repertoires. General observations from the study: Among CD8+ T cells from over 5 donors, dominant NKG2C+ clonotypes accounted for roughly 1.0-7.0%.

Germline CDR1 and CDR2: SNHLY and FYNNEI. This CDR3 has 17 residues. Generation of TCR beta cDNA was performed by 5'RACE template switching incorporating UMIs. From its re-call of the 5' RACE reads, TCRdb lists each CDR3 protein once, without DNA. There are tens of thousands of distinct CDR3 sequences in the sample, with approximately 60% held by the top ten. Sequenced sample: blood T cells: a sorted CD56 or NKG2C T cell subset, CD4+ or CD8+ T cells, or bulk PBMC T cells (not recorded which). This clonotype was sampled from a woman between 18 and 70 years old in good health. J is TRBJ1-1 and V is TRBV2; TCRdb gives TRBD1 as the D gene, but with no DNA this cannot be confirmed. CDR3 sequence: CASSKGQGALKDTEAFF.